This is a list of T cell receptor beta chains from one sample in a study of cytomegalovirus exposure and HLA in healthy donors. Data came from immunoSEQ multiplex PCR; TCRdb stores just in-frame clones and leaves some out. This sample has about 120,000 clones, with about three quarters found just once. The sequencing input was PBMCs. These receptors were collected from a woman under 40 in good health and CMV-seropositive. Both conserved end residues are part of each CDR3. A D gene is named only where the DNA matches it firmly. Rows may omit the clone size; those that give it use once, few, many or a size class.

d_call j_call clone_size v_call cdr3_nt cdr3_aa
NA TRBJ2-2 NA TRBV5-4 TGTGCCAGCAGCTGGGGGGACACCGGGGAGCTGTTTTTT CASSWGDTGELFF
NA TRBJ1-5 NA TRBV2 TGTGCCAGCAGTGAATCGGACAGCCAGCCCCAGCATTTT CASSESDSQPQHF
TRBD1 TRBJ2-7 NA TRBV5-1 TGCGCCAGCAGCCCCTGGGACAGTATCTCTGACGAGCAGTACTTC CASSPWDSISDEQYF
TRBD1 TRBJ1-6 few TRBV27 TGTGCCAGCAAGACAGGGGGTTTGAATTCACCCCTCCACTTT CASKTGGLNSPLHF
NA TRBJ1-1 NA TRBV6-5 TGTGCCAGCAGTTACCGGAGGGGCACTGAAGCTTTCTTT CASSYRRGTEAFF
NA TRBJ1-6 NA TRBV7-3 TGTGCCAGCAGCTTAAGCTTCGCAGAACCGACACCCCTCCACTTT CASSLSFAEPTPLHF
TRBD1 TRBJ2-7 NA TRBV2 TGTGCCAGCGCGGGACAGGGAATATACGAGCAGTACTTC CASAGQGIYEQYF
NA TRBJ1-2 NA TRBV7-3 TGTGCCCGGAGGGGGGGATTTAACTATGGCTACACCTTC CARRGGFNYGYTF
TRBD1 TRBJ2-1 NA TRBV7-9 TGTGCCAGCAGCCCGAGACAGGGGGCCAAAGCCTACAATGAGCAGTTCTTC CASSPRQGAKAYNEQFF
NA TRBJ2-3 NA TRBV19 TGTGCCAGTGGCGGGGGCGGGGGAAGCACAGATACGCAGTATTTT CASGGGGGSTDTQYF
TRBD1 TRBJ1-2 NA TRBV5-4 TGTGCCAGCAGCCCGGACAGGGGGCCGAACTATGGCTACACCTTC CASSPDRGPNYGYTF
TRBD1 TRBJ2-7 NA TRBV4-1 TGCGCCAGCAGCCAAGAGGGACAGGCCTCCTACGAGCAGTACTTC CASSQEGQASYEQYF
TRBD1 TRBJ1-3 NA TRBV7-6 TGTGCCAGCAGCCCGACAGGGGAGGGCGATGGTGGAAACACCATATATTTT CASSPTGEGDGGNTIYF
TRBD2 TRBJ2-1 NA TRBV5-1 TGCGCCAGCAGCGTTGGCGGGGGTTGGAATGAGCAGTTCTTC CASSVGGGWNEQFF
NA TRBJ2-3 NA TRBV12-5 TGTGCTAGTGGTTTGGCTCCCAGACTCGGAACAAGCACAGATACGCAGTATTTT CASGLAPRLGTSTDTQYF
NA TRBJ2-1 NA TRBV9 TGTGCCAGCAGCTACACCGGGGAGCAGTTCTTC CASSYTGEQFF
NA TRBJ2-2 few TRBV28 TGTGCCAGCAGTTTTCGGGTCGGGGAGCTGTTTTTT CASSFRVGELFF
NA TRBJ2-2 few TRBV28 TGTGCCAGCAGTTTAGGAGGTGCCGGGGAGCTGTTTTTT CASSLGGAGELFF
NA TRBJ1-6 NA TRBV7-9 TGTGCCAGCAGCTCAGGCGGGAGTGCTCATTCACCCCTCCACTTT CASSSGGSAHSPLHF
NA TRBJ1-2 once TRBV19 TGTGCCAGTAGTTTTCGGCAGGGGTACAACTATGGCTACACCTTC CASSFRQGYNYGYTF
NA TRBJ2-2 NA TRBV12-5 TGTGCTAGTGGCACGAACACCGGGGAGCTGTTTTTT CASGTNTGELFF
NA TRBJ1-5 few TRBV2 TGTGCCAGCAGCGTGATTGGGCGTGGCAATCAGCCCCAGCATTTT CASSVIGRGNQPQHF
TRBD1 TRBJ1-5 once TRBV19 TGTGCCAGTAGTATTGGGACAGGGGATGAGCAGCCCCAGCATTTT CASSIGTGDEQPQHF
TRBD1 TRBJ2-7 NA TRBV30 TGTGCCTGGAACCTAGGACAGGGCAAACATGAGCAGTACTTC CAWNLGQGKHEQYF
TRBD2 TRBJ2-7 NA TRBV13 TGTGCCAGCAGCCCCAGGACTAGCGGGGCCTCCTACGAGCAGTACTTC CASSPRTSGASYEQYF
TRBD1 TRBJ1-4 NA TRBV28 TGTGCCAGCAGTACAAGGACAGGGATACTGTTTTTT CASSTRTGILFF
NA TRBJ1-2 once TRBV7-2 TGTGCCAGCAGCTTAGTTTTTTTGCAGGGTGCTAACTATGGCTACACCTTC CASSLVFLQGANYGYTF
NA TRBJ1-5 NA TRBV2 TGTGCCAGCGGGGGGAGAGATAGCAATCAGCCCCAGCATTTT CASGGRDSNQPQHF
TRBD1 TRBJ2-7 NA TRBV6-5 TGTGCCAGCAGTCGGCGACAGGGGGACGAGCAGTACTTC CASSRRQGDEQYF
NA TRBJ1-1 NA TRBV6-5 TGTGCCACTTCAGGGGTGAGGACTGAAGCTTTCTTT CATSGVRTEAFF
NA TRBJ1-2 NA TRBV4-3 TGCGCCAGCAGCCAAGAAATAGGCAGGGCCTATGGCTACACCTTC CASSQEIGRAYGYTF
NA TRBJ2-6 few TRBV19 TGTGCCAGTAGTGAGGGGGCTGGGGCCAACGTCCTGACTTTC CASSEGAGANVLTF
NA TRBJ2-3 NA TRBV2 TGTGCCAGCAGTGAAGTGGGGCAGGGAAAAGATACGCAGTATTTT CASSEVGQGKDTQYF
TRBD2 TRBJ2-5 NA TRBV25-1 TGTGCCAGCAGTCAGAGGGAGGGACTCCCTGGCCAAGAGACCCAGTACTTC CASSQREGLPGQETQYF
NA TRBJ2-7 NA TRBV5-1 TGCGCCAGCAGCACAACAGGGCTCAGGTCCTACGAGCAGTACTTC CASSTTGLRSYEQYF
NA TRBJ1-1 NA TRBV10-3 TGTGCCATCAGTGAGGGAGGGGCAGGTGGGCTCACTGAAGCTTTCTTT CAISEGGAGGLTEAFF
TRBD1 TRBJ1-1 few TRBV5-4 TGTGCCAGCAGCTTAGGTGGGGACAGTTTGAACACTGAAGCTTTCTTT CASSLGGDSLNTEAFF
TRBD2 TRBJ2-3 few TRBV7-3 TGTGCCAGCAGCTCCGGAAAGCGGGGAGATACGCAGTATTTT CASSSGKRGDTQYF
NA TRBJ1-2 NA TRBV19 TGTGCCAGTAGTATATCGGGGATCGGCTACACCTTC CASSISGIGYTF
TRBD1 TRBJ2-5 NA TRBV4-3 TGCGCCAGCAGCCAAACTAAGGGACAGGGGGCGCGGGAGACCCAGTACTTC CASSQTKGQGARETQYF
TRBD1 TRBJ2-1 NA TRBV25-1 TGTGCCAGCAGGGGGACAGGGGATCACAATGAGCAGTTCTTC CASRGTGDHNEQFF
NA TRBJ2-1 NA TRBV4-3 TGCGCCAGCAGCCAAGAGTTCTCTTCAGCGTACGACAATGAGCAGTTCTTC CASSQEFSSAYDNEQFF
NA TRBJ1-1 NA TRBV7-9 TGTGCCAGCAGCCCAATGACAGAGAACACTGAAGCTTTCTTT CASSPMTENTEAFF
NA TRBJ2-5 NA TRBV7-9 TGTGCCAGCAGGGACAGCCAAGAGACCCAGTACTTC CASRDSQETQYF
TRBD2 TRBJ2-1 NA TRBV27 TGTGCCAGCAGGCCGGGACTAGGGATGAGTGAGCAGTTCTTC CASRPGLGMSEQFF
NA TRBJ1-1 NA TRBV10-3 TGTGCCATCAGTGAGTCCGTCGGGAACACTGAAGCTTTCTTT CAISESVGNTEAFF
TRBD1 TRBJ1-1 NA TRBV4-2 TGTGCCAGCAGCCGCCTGGGGACAGCGAACACTGAAGCTTTCTTT CASSRLGTANTEAFF
NA TRBJ1-4 few TRBV6-6 TGTGCCAGCAGTTACTCGGGCCAAACTAATGAAAAACTGTTTTTT CASSYSGQTNEKLFF
TRBD1 TRBJ2-7 NA TRBV6-5 TGTGCCAGCAGTTACTCGAGGGACAGGGTAAACGAGCAGTACTTC CASSYSRDRVNEQYF
NA TRBJ1-6 NA TRBV7-2 TGTGCCAGCAGCTTAGTCAGCGGTTCACCCCTCCACTTT CASSLVSGSPLHF
TRBD2 TRBJ2-3 few TRBV4-2 TGTGCCAGCAGCCAAGAACTAGCGGGGCCCGTATCAGATACGCAGTATTTT CASSQELAGPVSDTQYF
NA TRBJ2-3 few TRBV30 TGTGCCTGTACTAGGGCAAGAAAATCAGATACGCAGTATTTT CACTRARKSDTQYF
NA TRBJ1-6 once TRBV30 TGTGCCTGGAGTGTCGGGGGGCTTTTCTATAATTCACCCCTCCACTTT CAWSVGGLFYNSPLHF
NA TRBJ1-5 NA TRBV4-2 TGTGCCAGCAGCCAAGACCTTCTCCCGGGGGCCCAGCATTTT CASSQDLLPGAQHF
NA TRBJ2-7 many TRBV2 TGTGCCAGCAGTGAGAGGAACAGGGGGGGGGAAGAGTACTTC CASSERNRGGEEYF